The 14 T cell receptor beta chains presented below share a single source sample, sequenced in a study of blood T cell repertoires in COVID-19. TCRdb's copy holds only in-frame clones and misses some; the assay was immunoSEQ multiplex PCR. The data contain fewer than 400,000 clones, about 87% of them singletons. The material sequenced was PBMCs or T cells enriched from blood (not recorded which). The receptors shown here come from a woman in her late teens or twenties who had recovered from COVID-19.

This clone was counted once. This chain connects TRBV6-2 or TRBV6-3 to TRBJ1-2, with D perhaps matching TRBD1 (6 bases). The ends were cut back, 6 bases at V and 4 bases at J, with 12 bases in the middle. CDR3 length: 13 residues. In germline, CDR1 is MNHEY, CDR2 SVGEGT. CDR3 in DNA: TGTGCCAGCAGCCGCGACAGGTCCTATGGCTACACCTTC. It specifies CASSRDRSYGYTF.

The chain employs TRBV6-5 and TRBJ2-3; D possibly corresponds to TRBD2 (7 bases). V lost 7 bases to trimming and J lost 9 bases, with 23 bases between them. Germline CDR1 MNHEY, CDR2 SVGAGI. This CDR3 has 15 amino acids. CDR3 residues: CASKDGRGATQTQYF. CDR3 DNA sequence: TGTGCCAGCAAAGATGGGAGGGGGGCCACCCAGACGCAGTATTTT.

V gene TRBV3-1 (or the pseudogene TRBV3-2) combines with J gene TRBJ2-3; D gene unclear. The CDR3 has 12 residues. The V gene's germline CDR1 is LGHDT and CDR2 YNNKEL (reference sequence). Trimming pared 4 bases from V and 5 bases from J, leaving 7 bases between. The CDR3 reads CASSLLRDTQYF. The CDR3 DNA is TGTGCCAGCAGCCTCCTTCGAGATACGCAGTATTTT.

This clone was seen only once. The J gene is TRBJ1-6, the V gene TRBV6-5, with D possibly TRBD1 on 6 matching bases. The CDR3 consists of 15 residues. Germline CDR1 reads MNHEY; CDR2 reads SVGAGI. V lost 6 bases and J lost 4, with 13 bases in between. The CDR3 bases are TGTGCCAGCAGGGTCGACAGGTGGTATAATTCACCCCTCCACTTT. It encodes CASRVDRWYNSPLHF.

This chain links TRBV11-2 with TRBJ2-2, with unresolved D. CDR3 length: 14 residues. Germline V lookup: CDR1 SGHAT, CDR2 FQNNGV. The ends were cut back, 0 bases at V and 6 bases at J, with 8 bases in the middle. The CDR3 reads CASSLDQWSGELFF. The DNA of the CDR3 is TGTGCCAGCAGCTTAGATCAGTGGTCCGGGGAGCTGTTTTTT.

This chain links TRBV27 with TRBJ2-7; D might be TRBD1 (6 bases). Trimming left V 5 bases short and J 0 bases short, with 17 bases between. The germline V gene encodes CDR1 MNHEY and CDR2 SMNVEV (reference sequence). The CDR3 loop spans 16 amino acids. The chain's CDR3 is CASSPSSGEGSYEQYF. The CDR3 region has the DNA TGTGCCAGCAGTCCGTCGTCAGGGGAAGGCTCCTACGAGCAGTACTTC.

This chain connects TRBV2 to TRBJ2-7, with 10 nucleotides matching TRBD1. The CDR3 extends over 16 amino acids. V lost 4 bases to trimming and J lost 3 bases; unmatched junction nucleotides: 9. Germline V CDR1 and CDR2: SNHLY, FYNNEI. In DNA, the CDR3 is TGTGCCAGCAGTGTGGGCCCGGGACAGGGGTTCTACGAGCAGTACTTC. It encodes CASSVGPGQGFYEQYF.

V usage is TRBV29-1 and J usage is TRBJ2-1, with 14 bases matching TRBD2. The germline CDR1 and CDR2 sequences are SQVTM and ANQGSEA. The CDR3 loop spans 12 amino acids. The ends lost 7 bases at V and 9 bases at J; junction bases unmatched: 2. For the CDR3, the DNA is TGCAGCGCCGGGACTAGCGGGAGTGAGCAGTTCTTC. Translated: CSAGTSGSEQFF.

The chain has TRBV10-1 and TRBJ2-5, with 7 bases matching TRBD2. This CDR3 is built from 15 residues. Germline values: CDR1 WNHNN, CDR2 SYGVQD (reference sequence). The CDR3 sequence is CSRAGEGEYQETQYF. The CDR3 region has the DNA TGCAGCAGGGCGGGGGAGGGAGAATACCAAGAGACCCAGTACTTC.

This clone was observed a single time. The chain links TRBV10-1 to TRBJ2-1; 12 bases map to TRBD2. V dropped 9 bases and J dropped 1; count of bases not matched to a gene: 19. The CDR3 loop spans 20 amino acids. Germline-derived CDR1 and CDR2 are WNHNN and SYGVQD (reference sequence). The DNA of the CDR3 is TGCGCCAGAATTACCACAAACTATGGACTAGCGGGGCCATCCTACAATGAGCAGTTCTTC. Amino acids: CARITTNYGLAGPSYNEQFF.

The table lists this clone with a few counts. The chain links TRBV6-1 to TRBJ1-5; 7 bases are a match to TRBD1. Germline V lookup: CDR1 MNHNS, CDR2 SASEGT. After removal of 2 bases from V and 5 bases from J, the junction contained 6 bases not matched to a gene. CDR3 size: 15 residues. CDR3 region: CASSELRRGDQPQHF. The CDR3 DNA is TGTGCCAGCAGTGAATTGCGCAGGGGGGATCAGCCCCAGCATTTT.

This chain joins TRBV4-3 and TRBJ2-2; 9 bases align to TRBD2. The germline V gene has CDR1 LGHNA and CDR2 YSLEER. This CDR3 is 22 amino acids long. After removal of 1 base from V and 4 bases from J, the junction contained 22 bases not matched to a gene. The CDR3 DNA reads TGCGCCAGCAGCCAAGGGCAAGACAGGGAAGCTAGCGGGGCAGGGAGCACCGGGGAGCTGTTTTTT. This encodes CASSQGQDREASGAGSTGELFF.

The CDR3 is CASSLYRTHKETQYF. CDR3 DNA sequence: TGTGCCAGCAGCTTGTATCGGACACATAAAGAGACCCAGTACTTC. The chain recombines TRBV5-8 with TRBJ2-5; a possible D gene is TRBD1 (5 bases). Per the germline V gene, CDR1 is SGHTS and CDR2 is YDEGEE. The CDR3 loop spans 15 amino acids. Trimming removed 1 base from V and 3 bases from J, with 13 bases in between.

Here the CDR3 DNA reads TGTGCCAGTAGTGAACAGGGCTCCTATGGCTACACCTTC. Protein sequence: CASSEQGSYGYTF. The gene calls are TRBV19 and TRBJ1-2, with D perhaps TRBD1 (6 bases). Germline lookup yields CDR1 LNHDA and CDR2 SQIVND (reference sequence). The CDR3 spans 13 residues. V lost 5 bases, J lost 4 bases, and 11 bases lay in between.